These 8 T cell receptor beta chains share one sample of origin, sequenced in a study of T-cell reconstitution after alpha-beta-depleted transplantation in children. TCRbeta library preparation incorporated unique molecular identifiers. TCRdb re-called the PCR reads through MiXCR, storing one row per CDR3 protein. The table includes about 410,000 distinct CDR3 sequences, roughly 21% detected once. Sequenced material: PBMCs from the stem cell graft donor, taken from the stem cell graft. The receptors shown here come from a human donor who donated a stem cell graft to a child with acute myeloid leukemia.

The gene calls are TRBV28 and TRBJ2-7; D may correspond to TRBD1 or TRBD2 (5 bases each). Germline loops: CDR1 MDHEN, CDR2 SYDVKM. The CDR3 has 15 amino acids. V dropped 5 bases and J dropped 0 bases, with 14 bases sitting between them. CDR3 in DNA: TGTGCCAGCAGTCCCCCCGTCGGGACCTCCTACGAGCAGTACTTC. Its protein product is CASSPPVGTSYEQYF.

At least ten counts were recorded for this clonotype. V usage is TRBV5-1 and J usage is TRBJ1-5, with a tentative D call TRBD1 (5 bases). This CDR3 has 13 amino acids. V lost 5 bases and J 4 bases, leaving 10 bases between the germline ends. In germline, CDR1 is SGHRS, CDR2 YFSETQ. This chain's CDR3 is CASRRGANQPQHF. The CDR3 region has the DNA TGCGCCAGCAGACGCGGGGCGAATCAGCCCCAGCATTTT.

V usage is TRBV7-3 and J usage is TRBJ2-1; D uncertain. The length of the CDR3 is 16 residues. With 1 base removed from V and 3 bases from J, the gap between germline ends came to 13 bases. The V gene's germline CDR1 is SGHTA and CDR2 FQGTGA. The CDR3 sequence: CASSLISGAYYNEQFF. CDR3 sequence (DNA): TGTGCCAGCAGCTTAATTTCAGGAGCCTACTACAATGAGCAGTTCTTC. Together with reference TRBV7-3 and TRBJ2-1, the CDR3 gives the full variable domain: GAGVSQTPSNKVTEKGKYVELRCDPISGHTALYWYRQSLGQGPEFLIYFQGTGAADDSGLPNDRFFAVRPEGSVSTLKIQRTERGDSAVYLCASSLISGAYYNEQFFGPGTRLTVL.

This clonotype was picked up many times. This chain connects TRBV7-2 to TRBJ2-7; 7 bases align to TRBD2. The CDR3 runs to 14 residues. CDR1 and CDR2 from the germline V gene are SGHTA and FQGNSA. The V and J ends lost 0 bases and 5 bases, in that order; junction bases with no gene match: 4. CDR3 coding DNA: TGTGCCAGCAGCTTAGCGTCGGGAGGCGACGAGCAGTACTTC. Protein: CASSLASGGDEQYF.

About this clonotype: A much larger clone is a single base away; this may be a read error. J is TRBJ1-5 and V is TRBV29-1; a weak D match, TRBD1 (5 bases). The CDR3 has 12 amino acids. Per germline, CDR1 SQVTM and CDR2 ANQGSEA. Trimming removed 6 bases from V and 10 bases from J, with 16 bases in between. The CDR3 spells CSVPDMEEPQHF. DNA for the CDR3: TGCAGCGTCCCGGACATGGAGGAACCCCAGCATTTT.

The chain is built from TRBV7-9 and TRBJ2-3; unclear D gene. Trimming took 2 bases from V and 0 from J, leaving 9 bases between them. Looked up from germline, CDR1 is SEHNR and CDR2 is FQNEAQ (reference sequence). This CDR3 comprises 15 residues. CDR3 in amino acids: CASSLQSTSTDTQYF. For the CDR3, the DNA is TGTGCCAGCAGCTTACAGTCTACTAGCACAGATACGCAGTATTTT.

The V call is TRBV27, the J call TRBJ2-7, with D tentatively TRBD2 (5 bases). This CDR3 is 12 amino acids long. Per germline, CDR1 MNHEY and CDR2 SMNVEV (reference sequence). V dropped 4 bases and J dropped 7 bases, with 11 bases sitting between them. The CDR3 protein is CASSSRGGEQYF. CDR3 bases: TGTGCCAGCAGTTCCCGGGGTGGGGAGCAGTACTTC.

This clonotype was counted between two and nine times. V is TRBV20-1 and J is TRBJ2-3; 8 bases are shared with TRBD2. J was trimmed by 1 base and V by 3 bases; bases with no gene match: 3. The CDR3 is made up of 14 amino acids. The germline gives CDR1 DFQATT, CDR2 SNEGSKA (reference sequence). The CDR3 loop is CSARLAGRTDTQYF. The DNA of the CDR3 is TGCAGTGCTAGGCTAGCGGGCCGCACAGATACGCAGTATTTT.